This TCR beta chain was sequenced in a study of blood T cell repertoires in COVID-19. On the study more broadly: Specimens from acute and convalescent COVID-19 originated in the United States, Italy and Spain. In each case, the material was cDNA or gDNA derived from T cells, B-cell-depleted T cells, or PBMCs.

The CDR3 is made up of 14 amino acids. In the source study's methods: Reference gene primer amplification gave estimated nucleated cell counts. Only in-frame clones appear in the TCRdb table, and some are missing; sequencing was by immunoSEQ multiplex PCR. V and J calls and clone size are as listed in that table; D and trimming were resolved from the DNA. The sample carries roughly 65,000 clones, 85% to 95% recorded once. V is TRBV1 and J is TRBJ2-5; the D segment call TRBD2 is taken from the table without a DNA check. TRBV1 is shown as a pseudogene. Material: peripheral blood. This clonotype was obtained from a man aged 65-85 years with active COVID-19. For the CDR3, the DNA is TGCACCAGCAGCCAAGTGATGCCTAAAGAGACCCAGTACTTC. This sequence encodes CTSSQVMPKETQYF.